The next 14 T cell receptor beta chains were all read from a single sample in a study of T cell responses to AZD1222 COVID-19 vaccine. TCRdb's table, derived via immunoSEQ multiplex PCR, lists solely in-frame clones and lacks some. Here the sample spans 150,000 to 200,000 clones, more than 85% being singletons. This material consisted of peripheral blood, taken on day 0 of AZD1222 vaccination. The receptors originated from an adult in good health.

The gene calls are TRBV2 and TRBJ2-2; possible D gene TRBD2, 5 bases. Germline-derived CDR1 and CDR2 are SNHLY and FYNNEI. The CDR3 totals 14 residues. V lost 7 bases, J lost 5 bases, and 14 bases lay in between. The CDR3 loop reads CASIRGERTGELFF. The DNA for the CDR3 is TGTGCCAGCATCCGGGGAGAGCGGACCGGGGAGCTGTTTTTT.

This chain links TRBV11-1 with TRBJ2-5; perhaps TRBD1 as D (5 bases). V was clipped by 5 bases and J by 2 bases, with 15 bases between them. The CDR3 is 15 residues long. The germline V gene encodes CDR1 SGHAT and CDR2 FQDESV (reference sequence). In DNA, the CDR3 is TGTGCCAGCAGCCCTAGACAGTTAATACAAGAGACCCAGTACTTC. This codes for CASSPRQLIQETQYF.

The rearrangement joins TRBV5-1 to TRBJ1-2; the match to TRBD1 covers 8 bases. Germline V gene data show CDR1 as SGHRS and CDR2 as YFSETQ. V shed 3 bases, J shed 4 bases, and the junction held 8 bases outside the gene matches. The CDR3 consists of 15 residues. The CDR3 DNA sequence: TGCGCCAGCAGCTCCGTCAGGGGGCTTAGCTATGGCTACACCTTC. Amino acids: CASSSVRGLSYGYTF.

The V gene is TRBV6-5, the J gene TRBJ1-1; D gene unclear. With 5 bases removed from V and 4 bases from J, the gap between germline ends came to 8 bases. Germline V CDR1 and CDR2: MNHEY, SVGAGI. CDR3 length equals 12 residues. The CDR3 DNA follows: TGTGCCAGCAGTCCCCCGGGCACTGAAGCTTTCTTT. Translated: CASSPPGTEAFF.

V gene TRBV10-3 combines with J gene TRBJ1-2; D might be TRBD1 (5 bases). Looked up from germline, CDR1 is ENHRY and CDR2 is SYGVKD. Between the trimmed V and J ends, which lost 10 bases and 0 bases, there was a span of 12 bases. This CDR3 is 13 amino acids long. The CDR3 DNA reads as TGTGCCACCAGAGACAGCTCTAACTATGGCTACACCTTC. The encoded protein is CATRDSSNYGYTF.

The chain uses TRBV13 and TRBJ1-1; TRBD1 is a possible D gene (5 bases). The V end was cut by 5 bases, the J end by 0 bases, with 10 bases between. The germline V gene encodes CDR1 PRHDT and CDR2 FYEKMQ (reference sequence). This CDR3 contains 14 residues. The chain's CDR3 is CASSRGHLNTEAFF. CDR3 DNA: TGTGCCAGCAGCCGAGGACATCTGAACACTGAAGCTTTCTTT.

The rearrangement joins TRBV6-5 to TRBJ1-2, with D maybe TRBD1 (6 bases). The V end lost 6 bases, the J end lost 6 bases, and 17 bases lay between the germline ends. The CDR3 sequence is 14 residues long. Germline V gene lookup returns CDR1 MNHEY and CDR2 SVGAGI. CDR3 DNA sequence: TGTGCCAGCAGGGGAACGACAGGTATCAATGGCTACACCTTC. Protein sequence: CASRGTTGINGYTF.

V gene TRBV7-9 combines with J gene TRBJ2-2; no clear D gene. The CDR3 loop spans 15 amino acids. Trimming removed 5 bases at V and 5 bases at J, with 15 bases between. The germline CDR1 and CDR2 sequences are SEHNR and FQNEAQ (reference sequence). DNA of the CDR3: TGTGCCAGCAGCCGAAATCTGATCCAAACCGGGGAGCTGTTTTTT. Translated, it gives CASSRNLIQTGELFF.

The V gene is TRBV19, the J gene TRBJ2-5, with D perhaps TRBD2 (7 bases). Germline V lookup: CDR1 LNHDA, CDR2 SQIVND (reference sequence). This CDR3 has 15 residues. Trimming cost V 3 bases and J 2 bases, with 13 bases left between them. The CDR3 region is CASSILGGGQETQYF. CDR3 coding DNA: TGTGCCAGTAGTATTCTGGGAGGGGGTCAAGAGACCCAGTACTTC.

This rearrangement joins TRBV3-1 (or the pseudogene TRBV3-2) to TRBJ1-5; a weak D match, TRBD1 (6 bases). The ends were cut back, 4 bases at V and 3 bases at J, with 13 bases in the middle. CDR3 length: 15 amino acids. CDR1 and CDR2 from the germline V gene are LGHDT and YNNKEL (reference sequence). CDR3 sequence reads: CASSPDGQYNQPQHF. As DNA, the CDR3 is TGTGCCAGCAGCCCTGATGGACAGTACAATCAGCCCCAGCATTTT.

The chain couples TRBV10-3 to TRBJ1-3, with TRBD1 as a possible D gene (6 bases). The CDR3 is made up of 13 amino acids. V was shortened by 9 bases and J by 0 bases, with 9 bases between the two germline ends. The V gene's germline CDR1 is ENHRY and CDR2 SYGVKD. CDR3 protein: CAIRTVSGNTIYF. CDR3 sequence (DNA): TGTGCCATTCGGACAGTCTCTGGAAACACCATATATTTT.

V gene TRBV5-4 combines with J gene TRBJ2-1; D not resolved. CDR1 and CDR2 from the germline V gene are SGHNT and YYREEE (reference sequence). V was shortened by 4 bases and J by 2 bases, with 13 bases between the two germline ends. This CDR3 is built from 15 residues. As DNA, the CDR3 is TGTGCCAGCAGCCAAAGACAACCTGCCTACAATGAGCAGTTCTTC. Translated, it gives CASSQRQPAYNEQFF.

The genes are TRBV18 and TRBJ2-1, with 7 nucleotides matching TRBD2. Germline CDR1 KGHSH, CDR2 LQKENI. The CDR3 sequence is 16 residues long. The V gene end was trimmed by 3 bases and the J gene end by 0 bases; junction bases not matched to a gene: 5. The CDR3 is CASSPLGGDSYNEQFF. CDR3 in DNA: TGTGCCAGCTCACCCTTGGGAGGGGACTCCTACAATGAGCAGTTCTTC.

The chain joins TRBV14 to TRBJ2-5; 10 positions agree with TRBD2. CDR3 length equals 15 residues. The J segment lost 7 bases and the V segment lost 4 bases, leaving 9 bases of the junction unmatched. Germline V lookup: CDR1 SGHDN, CDR2 FVKESK. The CDR3 coding sequence is TGTGCCAGCAGCCCCTCTAGCGGGGGTACCGTGACCCAGTACTTC. Protein sequence: CASSPSSGGTVTQYF.